What follows are 4 T cell receptor beta chains derived from one specimen sequenced in a study of technical replicates of blood from several donors (dated by TCRdb to between 2016 and 2019). The protocol used for the library was the immunoSEQ multiplex PCR assay. In TCRdb, the immuneACCESS table is reduced to in-frame sequences with V and J assigned. These tables do not hold every clone; where another copy was compared, an unresolved V gene accounts for under half, and the others remain unexplained. In this sample the table shows roughly 70,000 clones, approximately 93% of which occur a single time. Roughly 5% of the sample belongs to the ten largest clones. Sequences were obtained from PBMCs. These receptor sequences come from a human donor in good health. Some clones in this sample may be carry-over from other donors' samples.

J is TRBJ1-2 and V is TRBV28; the match to TRBD1 covers 7 bases. Germline CDR1 is MDHEN and CDR2 is SYDVKM. Germline trimming cut 7 bases from V and 4 bases from J; bases unmatched to any gene: 6. This CDR3 spans 13 amino acids. This CDR3 reads CASTVGQIYGYTF. DNA for the CDR3: TGTGCCAGCACTGTGGGACAGATCTATGGCTACACCTTC.

This rearrangement joins TRBV4-1 to TRBJ2-3; 11 bases map to TRBD2. In germline, CDR1 is MGHRA, CDR2 YSYEKL. Trimming removed 4 bases from V and 6 bases from J; junction bases left unmatched: 9. The CDR3 length is 16 residues. The CDR3 DNA sequence: TGCGCCAGCAGCCGCCAGAGACTAGCGGGGACGGATACGCAGTATTTT. As protein: CASSRQRLAGTDTQYF.

The rearrangement links TRBV5-1 to TRBJ1-2, with 7 bases matching TRBD1. Trimming removed 4 bases from V and 4 bases from J; junction bases left unmatched: 7. From germline, CDR1 is SGHRS and CDR2 YFSETQ. This CDR3 contains 14 residues. The CDR3 reads CASSPGQASYGYTF. CDR3 sequence (DNA): TGCGCCAGCAGCCCCGGACAGGCTTCCTATGGCTACACCTTC.

The chain links TRBV5-4 to TRBJ1-2; D is undetermined. Germline-derived CDR1 and CDR2 are SGHNT and YYREEE (reference sequence). V gave up 0 bases and J gave up 3 bases, with 6 bases separating them. The CDR3 has 13 residues. The CDR3 sequence is CASSLDSDYGYTF. CDR3 coding DNA: TGTGCCAGCAGCTTGGACAGTGACTATGGCTACACCTTC.